Each of the 26 T cell receptor beta chains below was sequenced from the same sample in a study of blood T cell repertoires in COVID-19. This table comes from immunoSEQ multiplex PCR, and its TCRdb copy is limited to in-frame clones, with some not included. Of tens of thousands of clones in the sample, around nine tenths were seen once. Sequences were obtained from peripheral blood. The origin of the receptors is a man in his fifties with active or convalescent COVID-19.

The chain combines TRBV28 with TRBJ2-1; 7 nucleotides agree with TRBD1. Germline V lookup: CDR1 MDHEN, CDR2 SYDVKM. The CDR3 is made up of 15 amino acids. The trim removed 4 bases at V and 0 bases at J, leaving 3 bases unmatched. The CDR3 nucleotides read TGTGCCAGCAGTTCAGGGGGACCCTCCTACAATGAGCAGTTCTTC. Protein product: CASSSGGPSYNEQFF.

CDR3 region: CASSFPGGKQYV. CDR3 nucleotide sequence: TGTGCCAGCAGTTTCCCGGGGGGGAAGCAGTACGTC. The gene calls are TRBV12-3 or TRBV12-4 and TRBJ2-7; 8 nucleotides agree with TRBD2. The junction had 3 bases not matched to a gene; V was cut back by 3 bases and J by 8 bases. This CDR3 has 12 amino acids.

This chain connects TRBV3-1 (or the pseudogene TRBV3-2) to TRBJ2-1, with D uncertain. The CDR3 totals 11 residues. Germline CDR1 and CDR2: LGHDT and YNNKEL (reference sequence). The V end was cut by 1 base, the J end by 9 bases, with 4 bases between. CDR3 sequence: CASSQAGEQFF. In DNA, the CDR3 is TGTGCCAGCAGCCAAGCGGGTGAGCAGTTCTTC.

This chain uses TRBV5-3 with TRBJ2-7; D not certain. TRBV5-3 is classed as an ORF, of uncertain function. The CDR3 totals 13 residues. Trimming took 1 base from V and 2 from J, leaving 7 bases between them. Here the CDR3 DNA reads TGTGCCAGAAGCTTGTACAGAACCTACGAGCAGTACTTC. The encoded protein is CARSLYRTYEQYF.

The CDR3 sequence: CASSLSAGSLEAFF. In DNA form, the CDR3 reads TGTGCCAGCAGCTTATCGGCAGGGTCACTAGAAGCTTTCTTT. This chain connects TRBV7-9 to TRBJ1-1; possible D gene TRBD1, 5 bases. Trimming left V 2 bases short and J 8 bases short, with 15 bases between. The CDR3 runs 14 residues. The germline CDR1 and CDR2 sequences are SEHNR and FQNEAQ (reference sequence).

This chain joins TRBV25-1 and TRBJ1-4; possibly TRBD1 for D (6 bases). Trimming cost V 1 base and J 8 bases, with 14 bases left between them. CDR1 is MGHDK and CDR2 is SYGVNS in the germline V gene. The CDR3 covers 15 residues. Here the CDR3 DNA reads TGTGCCAGCAGTGAATCTCTACAGGGTGGAGAAAAACTGTTTTTT. Its protein is CASSESLQGGEKLFF.

The chain couples TRBV28 to TRBJ1-1, with TRBD1 matching over 9 bases. From germline, CDR1 is MDHEN and CDR2 SYDVKM. V lost 6 bases to trimming and J lost 0 bases; unmatched junction nucleotides: 5. The CDR3 is made up of 15 amino acids. The CDR3 sequence: CASSRTGGLNTEAFF. CDR3 DNA sequence: TGTGCCAGCAGCCGTACAGGGGGCCTGAACACTGAAGCTTTCTTT. The complete variable domain, with remaining parts taken from reference TRBV28 and TRBJ1-1, reads DVKVTQSSRYLVKRTGEKVFLECVQDMDHENMFWYRQDPGLGLRLIYFSYDVKMKEKGDIPEGYSVSREKKERFSLILESASTNQTSMYLCASSRTGGLNTEAFFGQGTRLTVV.

This clone is a singleton in its sample. This chain links TRBV19 with TRBJ1-6; 10 bases fit TRBD1. The length of the CDR3 is 13 residues. The V gene's germline CDR1 is LNHDA and CDR2 SQIVND (reference sequence). Unmatched junction bases numbered 4, after V lost 7 bases and J lost 10 bases. The CDR3 nucleotides read TGTGCCAGTAAAGGGACAGGGGTATCACCCCTCCACTTT. Protein product: CASKGTGVSPLHF.

The CDR3 region is CATSTPQVGYEQYF. The CDR3 DNA reads as TGTGCCACCAGTACCCCCCAGGTCGGTTACGAGCAGTACTTC. The chain carries TRBV24-1 and TRBJ2-7; D is ambiguous. The CDR3 is 14 amino acids. V was shortened by 6 bases and J by 4 bases, with 15 bases between the two germline ends. Looked up from germline, CDR1 is KGHDR and CDR2 is SFDVKD.

V and J are TRBV6-4 and TRBJ1-6; 9 nucleotides line up with TRBD1. This CDR3 has 15 amino acids. Germline CDR1 MRHNA, CDR2 SNTAGT. With V trimmed by 6 bases and J by 5 bases, 5 bases remained unmatched. CDR3 sequence: CASRVQGADNSPLHF. CDR3 sequence (DNA): TGTGCCAGCAGGGTACAGGGGGCTGATAATTCACCCCTCCACTTT.

This chain joins TRBV5-1 and TRBJ2-3; D is perhaps TRBD1 (5 bases). Between the trimmed V and J ends, which lost 4 bases and 5 bases, there was a span of 20 bases. The CDR3 sequence is 16 residues long. Looked up from germline, CDR1 is SGHRS and CDR2 is YFSETQ. CDR3 bases: TGCGCCAGCAGCCACTCTAGTGGGGCTGGGGTAGATACGCAGTATTTT. Translation: CASSHSSGAGVDTQYF.

V gene TRBV29-1 combines with J gene TRBJ2-2, with D unclear. Per the germline V gene, CDR1 is SQVTM and CDR2 is ANQGSEA. This CDR3 is 15 amino acids long. V shed 6 bases and J shed 3 bases, with 17 bases lying between them. CDR3 residues: CSVLKESPYTGELFF. CDR3 DNA: TGCAGCGTCCTTAAAGAGAGCCCCTACACCGGGGAGCTGTTTTTT.

This clone was seen a few times. The V call is TRBV4-3, the J call TRBJ2-5, with 7 bases that match TRBD2. The germline CDR1 and CDR2 sequences are LGHNA and YSLEER. V gave up 2 bases and J gave up 1 base; unmatched junction bases: 7. The CDR3 runs to 16 residues. The CDR3 reads CASSQRLAWGQETQYF. DNA of the CDR3: TGCGCCAGCAGCCAAAGACTAGCTTGGGGCCAAGAGACCCAGTACTTC.

The genes are TRBV3-1 (or the pseudogene TRBV3-2) and TRBJ1-1; D might be TRBD1 (6 bases). This CDR3 is built from 16 residues. Between the trimmed V and J ends, which lost 0 bases and 0 bases, there was a span of 11 bases. CDR1 LGHDT and CDR2 YNNKEL come from the germline V gene (reference sequence). This CDR3 reads CASSQDQGGVNTEAFF. For the CDR3, the DNA is TGTGCCAGCAGCCAAGATCAAGGGGGTGTGAACACTGAAGCTTTCTTT.

This chain links TRBV30 with TRBJ1-6; a weak D match, TRBD1 (6 bases). Germline-derived CDR1 and CDR2 are GTSNPN and SVGIG (reference sequence). The V gene lost 0 bases and the J gene lost 10 bases, with 10 bases spanning the gap. The CDR3 has 13 residues. The CDR3 region has the DNA TGTGCCTGGAGTGTACAGGGTGGATCACCCCTCCACTTT. Its protein product is CAWSVQGGSPLHF. Supplemented by reference TRBV30 and TRBJ1-6, the full variable domain reads SQTIHQWPATLVQPVGSPLSLECTVEGTSNPNLYWYRQAAGRGLQLLFYSVGIGQISSEVPQNLSASRPQDRQFILSSKKLLLSDSGFYLCAWSVQGGSPLHFGNGTRLTVT.

The chain employs TRBV7-8 and TRBJ1-1; possible D gene TRBD1, 6 bases. The CDR3 length is 15 residues. Germline CDR1 is SGHVS and CDR2 is FQNEAQ. V was cut by 5 bases and J by 0 bases, with 13 bases left in between. CDR3 sequence: CASSHRTELNTEAFF. DNA for the CDR3: TGTGCCAGCAGCCACAGGACAGAACTGAACACTGAAGCTTTCTTT.

The chain uses TRBV6-5 and TRBJ2-2, with D perhaps TRBD1 (8 bases). The CDR3 runs to 15 residues. The germline gives CDR1 MNHEY, CDR2 SVGAGI. V was clipped by 6 bases and J by 5 bases, with 16 bases between them. CDR3 in DNA: TGTGCCAGCAGCCGCACAGGGGGAGGGACCGGGGAGCTGTTTTTT. The encoded protein is CASSRTGGGTGELFF.

This chain connects TRBV5-1 to TRBJ2-7; maybe TRBD1 (7 bases). CDR1 SGHRS and CDR2 YFSETQ come from the germline V gene. The CDR3 length is 14 residues. The V gene lost 4 bases and the J gene lost 6 bases, with 17 bases spanning the gap. The CDR3: CASSQDQGGVEQYF. The CDR3 DNA follows: TGCGCCAGCAGCCAAGACCAGGGGGGAGTCGAGCAGTACTTC. The entire variable domain, with the rest obtained from reference TRBV5-1 and TRBJ2-7, is as follows: KAGVTQTPRYLIKTRGQQVTLSCSPISGHRSVSWYQQTPGQGLQFLFEYFSETQRNKGNFPGRFSGRQFSNSRSEMNVSTLELGDSALYLCASSQDQGGVEQYFGPGTRLTVT.

This chain joins TRBV7-2 and TRBJ2-5, with D possibly being TRBD1 (6 bases). CDR3 length: 15 amino acids. Per germline, CDR1 SGHTA and CDR2 FQGNSA. The V gene lost 5 bases and the J gene lost 1 base, with 14 bases spanning the gap. CDR3 DNA sequence: TGTGCCAGCAGCCACCCCGGACAGTTCCAAGAGACCCAGTACTTC. Its protein is CASSHPGQFQETQYF.

The CDR3, as DNA: TGTGCCAGCAGCGCTACTAGTAGCGTCACAGATACGCAGTATTTT. Translating it yields CASSATSSVTDTQYF. V usage is TRBV7-7 and J usage is TRBJ2-3, with D possibly matching TRBD2 (5 bases). Germline lookup yields CDR1 SSHAT and CDR2 FNYEAQ (reference sequence). Trimming removed 5 bases at V and 2 bases at J, with 14 bases between. The CDR3 runs to 15 residues.

This clone appeared once. The rearrangement links TRBV18 to TRBJ2-2; D is ambiguous. The CDR3 has 14 amino acids. V lost 1 base to trimming and J lost 1 base, with 4 bases between them. Germline V gene sequence: CDR1 KGHSH, CDR2 LQKENI. The DNA for the CDR3 is TGTGCCAGCTCACCACAGAGGAACACCGGGGAGCTGTTTTTT. Amino acid sequence: CASSPQRNTGELFF.

DNA of the CDR3: TGTGCCAGCAGCAAAGTTTGTAGGACAGGGGGCGACGAGCAGTACTTC. Amino acid sequence: CASSKVCRTGGDEQYF. V is TRBV21-1 and J is TRBJ2-7; TRBD1 is the table's D call, not checked against the DNA. TRBV21-1 is termed a pseudogene. The CDR3 extends over 16 amino acids.

The rearrangement joins TRBV5-1 to TRBJ2-1, with 7 bases aligning to TRBD2. This CDR3 has 15 residues. Germline V CDR1 and CDR2: SGHRS, YFSETQ. Losses at the gene ends were 0 bases for V and 5 bases for J; bases not matched to a gene: 5. CDR3 DNA sequence: TGCGCCAGCAGCTTGGGGCGGGGGACCGACAATGAGCAGTTCTTC. Translated, it gives CASSLGRGTDNEQFF. Full variable domain (missing parts from reference TRBV5-1 and TRBJ2-1): KAGVTQTPRYLIKTRGQQVTLSCSPISGHRSVSWYQQTPGQGLQFLFEYFSETQRNKGNFPGRFSGRQFSNSRSEMNVSTLELGDSALYLCASSLGRGTDNEQFFGPGTRLTVL.

CDR3 residues: CASYDRDQGKNSPLHF. The CDR3 nucleotides read TGCGCCAGCTACGACCGAGACCAGGGTAAAAATTCACCCCTCCACTTT. This chain links TRBV5-1 with TRBJ1-6; D perhaps matches TRBD1 (5 bases). Trimming shortened V by 7 bases and J by 7 bases, and 21 bases separated the two germline ends. The length of the CDR3 is 16 residues. Germline values: CDR1 SGHRS, CDR2 YFSETQ.

The sample holds a few counts of this clone. The J gene is TRBJ1-3, the V gene TRBV27; D ambiguous. Germline V lookup: CDR1 MNHEY, CDR2 SMNVEV (reference sequence). The germline V and J ends were trimmed by 7 bases and 0 bases, with 16 bases remaining between them. This CDR3 is 16 amino acids long. This chain's CDR3 is CASIRGTESSGNTIYF. CDR3 in DNA: TGTGCCAGCATTAGAGGAACGGAGTCCTCTGGAAACACCATATATTTT.

The chain carries TRBV27 and TRBJ2-5, with 7 bases aligning to TRBD1. Germline V lookup: CDR1 MNHEY, CDR2 SMNVEV (reference sequence). After removal of 3 bases from V and 4 bases from J, the junction contained 11 bases not matched to a gene. The CDR3 covers 16 residues. The CDR3 DNA is TGTGCCAGCAGTTTTGGATACGGACAGGCTCGAGAGACCCAGTACTTC. It translates to CASSFGYGQARETQYF.